These 30 T cell receptor beta chains were sequenced from one sample in a study of breast tumors, draining lymph nodes, adjacent tissues. One entry per CDR3 protein results from TCRdb running MiXCR on the multiplex PCR reads. The table records approximately 13,000 distinct CDR3 sequences, roughly three fifths of them present only once. Sequenced: tumor-adjacent breast tissue. These TCRs come from a female donor with breast cancer. Some clones in this sample may be carry-over from other donors' samples.

This clonotype has ten or more counts. V is TRBV9 and J is TRBJ2-3; TRBD1 aligns across 9 bases. V was pared by 1 base and J by 4 bases, with 4 bases of the junction left unmatched. Germline CDR1 reads SGDLS; CDR2 reads YYNGEE. This CDR3 spans 15 amino acids. The DNA of the CDR3 is TGTGCCAGCAGCGTATGGACAGGGGACTCAGATACGCAGTATTTT. The encoded protein is CASSVWTGDSDTQYF. Full variable domain (remainder filled in from reference TRBV9 and TRBJ2-3): DSGVTQTPKHLITATGQRVTLRCSPRSGDLSVYWYQQSLDQGLQFLIQYYNGEERAKGNILERFSAQQFPDLHSELNLSSLELGDSALYFCASSVWTGDSDTQYFGPGTRLTVL.

V gene TRBV29-1 combines with J gene TRBJ1-5, with TRBD1 as a possible D gene (5 bases). Trimming removed 4 bases from V and 2 bases from J, with 12 bases in between. Per the germline V gene, CDR1 is SQVTM and CDR2 is ANQGSEA. The length of the CDR3 is 14 residues. The CDR3 DNA reads as TGCAGCGTTGCCCAGGGTGGAGGCAATCAGCCCCAGCATTTT. Encoded protein: CSVAQGGGNQPQHF. Drawing the rest from reference TRBV29-1 and TRBJ1-5, the complete variable domain is SAVISQKPSRDICQRGTSLTIQCQVDSQVTMMFWYRQQPGQSLTLIATANQGSEATYESGFVIDKFPISRPNLTFSTLTVSNMSPEDSSIYLCSVAQGGGNQPQHFGDGTRLSIL.

This clonotype was picked up many times. The V gene is TRBV10-1, the J gene TRBJ2-1; D is uncertain. This CDR3 comprises 11 residues. Germline V CDR1 and CDR2: WNHNN, SYGVQD (reference sequence). V was clipped by 3 bases and J by 7 bases, with 4 bases between them. The CDR3 DNA reads TGCGCCAGCAGTGACCGAAATGAGCAGTTCTTC. It is translated as CASSDRNEQFF.

This clonotype was counted many times. CDR3 coding DNA: TGTGCCAGCAGCCGCGCGGCAGTTCGTCTAGCCCAGTACTTC. This translates into CASSRAAVRLAQYF. The chain is built from TRBV7-6 and TRBJ2-5; no firm D call. The CDR3 runs to 14 residues. The germline V gene has CDR1 SGHVS and CDR2 FNYEAQ. Trimming pared 5 bases from V and 9 bases from J, leaving 19 bases between.

V and J are TRBV7-9 and TRBJ2-3, with 8 bases fitting TRBD2. The CDR3 has 12 residues. Germline CDR1 and CDR2: SEHNR and FQNEAQ (reference sequence). Trimming cost V 11 bases and J 6 bases; bases outside gene matches: 7. The CDR3 reads CAFGLASDTQYF. The CDR3, as DNA: TGTGCCTTCGGACTAGCCAGCGATACGCAGTATTTT.

The V gene is TRBV24-1, the J gene TRBJ2-1; D possibly corresponds to TRBD2 (7 bases). Looked up from germline, CDR1 is KGHDR and CDR2 is SFDVKD. The length of the CDR3 is 15 residues. V lost 2 bases and J 7 bases, leaving 14 bases between the germline ends. CDR3 amino acids: CATSDSGGRRNEQFF. The CDR3 bases are TGTGCCACCAGTGATTCGGGGGGCCGTAGGAATGAGCAGTTCTTC.

This clonotype was recorded at least ten times. The V gene is TRBV18, the J gene TRBJ2-1; 10 bases align to TRBD1. CDR3 length equals 14 residues. In germline, CDR1 is KGHSH, CDR2 LQKENI. V was pared by 3 bases and J by 4 bases, with 0 bases of the junction left unmatched. The CDR3 is CASSPGQGYNEQFF. In DNA form, the CDR3 reads TGTGCCAGCTCACCGGGACAGGGGTACAATGAGCAGTTCTTC.

This clonotype has ten or more counts. The V gene is TRBV15, the J gene TRBJ2-2; 13 positions match TRBD2. Germline V lookup: CDR1 LNHNV, CDR2 YYDKDF (reference sequence). The CDR3 is 16 amino acids. The V segment lost 5 bases and the J segment 7 bases; nucleotides outside the gene matches: 7. In DNA form, the CDR3 reads TGTGCCACCAGCCGTTTACTAGCGGGAGGGGGCGGGGAGCTGTTTTTT. Its protein product is CATSRLLAGGGGELFF.

This clonotype is termed medium-sized. This chain uses TRBV5-6 with TRBJ1-3; D not resolved. Germline V gives CDR1 SGHDT, CDR2 YYEEEE. The CDR3 loop spans 13 amino acids. Trimming cost V 0 bases and J 4 bases, with 5 bases left between them. This CDR3 is CASSLAGGNTIYF. In DNA form, the CDR3 reads TGTGCCAGCAGCTTGGCTGGGGGAAACACCATATATTTT.

The chain is built from TRBV6-6 and TRBJ1-2, with D possibly TRBD1 on 5 matching bases. There are 16 residues in the CDR3. Germline assignment: CDR1 MNHNY and CDR2 SVGAGI (reference sequence). V was shortened by 0 bases and J by 0 bases, with 11 bases between the two germline ends. The CDR3 spells CASSYSRDGANYGYTF. The CDR3 coding sequence is TGTGCCAGCAGTTACTCGAGGGACGGAGCTAACTATGGCTACACCTTC.

This clonotype was detected only once. This sequence joins TRBV5-8 and TRBJ2-7; TRBD2 might be the D (6 bases). V was cut by 1 base and J by 4 bases, with 9 bases left in between. This CDR3 region has 13 residues. Per germline, CDR1 SGHTS and CDR2 YDEGEE. The CDR3 loop reads CASSLRGTYEQYF. CDR3 sequence (DNA): TGTGCCAGCAGCTTGCGCGGGACGTACGAGCAGTACTTC.

The gene calls are TRBV20-1 and TRBJ2-7; unclear D gene. Trimming pared 3 bases from V and 2 bases from J, leaving 14 bases between. Germline CDR1 and CDR2: DFQATT and SNEGSKA (reference sequence). This CDR3 contains 14 residues. The CDR3 spells CSASVGHGTYEQYF. The CDR3 DNA sequence: TGCAGTGCTAGCGTCGGCCATGGGACCTACGAGCAGTACTTC.

This clonotype was observed many times. A read error is possible here, since a much larger clone lies one base away. The J gene is TRBJ2-7, the V gene TRBV11-2; perhaps D is TRBD1 or TRBD2 (5 bases each). The germline gives CDR1 SGHAT, CDR2 FQNNGV. V lost 4 bases to trimming and J lost 2 bases, with 12 bases between them. The CDR3 consists of 14 residues. As DNA, the CDR3 is TGTGCCAGCAGCTCTGAGGGACGGCCCTACGAGCAGTACTTC. Protein: CASSSEGRPYEQYF.

Of note for this clonotype: At one of its ends the junction is not consistent with the germline gene, which may arise from a read error. The chain links TRBV13 to TRBJ2-1; 7 bases fit TRBD2. Germline V gene lookup returns CDR1 PRHDT and CDR2 FYEKMQ (reference sequence). The CDR3 sequence is 16 residues long. The CDR3 spells CASSRRLAGTYNEQLF. Here the CDR3 DNA reads TGTGCCAGCAGCCGTCGACTAGCCGGCACCTACAATGAGCAGCTCTTC.

This clonotype rates as medium-sized. This rearrangement joins TRBV29-1 to TRBJ2-1; TRBD2 agrees at 9 bases. Germline trimming cut 6 bases from V and 4 bases from J; bases unmatched to any gene: 13. There are 16 residues in the CDR3. In germline, CDR1 is SQVTM, CDR2 ANQGSEA. This chain's CDR3 is CSVPRGVSGSYNEQFF. The DNA for the CDR3 is TGCAGCGTCCCGAGGGGGGTTAGCGGGAGTTACAATGAGCAGTTCTTC.

In its sample, this clonotype was seen a few times. V is TRBV24-1 and J is TRBJ2-7; D is perhaps TRBD1 (5 bases). Germline V gene sequence: CDR1 KGHDR, CDR2 SFDVKD. This CDR3 spans 12 amino acids. The ends were cut back, 7 bases at V and 2 bases at J, with 8 bases in the middle. As DNA, the CDR3 is TGTGCCACCAGCCAGGGCCCCTACGAGCAGTACTTC. Amino acids: CATSQGPYEQYF.

The CDR3 here is CASSLARIPTEAFF. CDR3 nucleotide sequence: TGTGCCAGCAGCTTAGCTCGCATACCCACTGAAGCTTTCTTT. The chain recombines TRBV11-1 with TRBJ1-1, with D unresolved. Trimming shortened V by 0 bases and J by 4 bases, and 9 bases separated the two germline ends. The germline V gene encodes CDR1 SGHAT and CDR2 FQDESV (reference sequence). The CDR3 extends over 14 amino acids.

A word on this clonotype: A read error may account for a junction end that differs from germline. The CDR3 DNA reads TGCAGTGCTAGCGGACAAGAGACCCAGTCCTTC. It translates to CSASGQETQSF. The rearrangement uses TRBV20-1 and TRBJ2-5; TRBD1 might be the D (5 bases). There are 11 residues in the CDR3. CDR1 and CDR2 from the germline V gene are DFQATT and SNEGSKA (reference sequence).

The rearrangement uses TRBV3-1 and TRBJ1-2; D possibly corresponds to TRBD1 (6 bases). Trimming cost V 4 bases and J 1 base, with 16 bases left between them. Per germline, CDR1 LGHDT and CDR2 YNNKEL (reference sequence). CDR3 length: 16 amino acids. This CDR3 reads CASSLQGGHLNYGYTF. CDR3 DNA: TGTGCCAGCAGCCTCCAAGGGGGACATCTTAACTATGGCTACACCTTC.

This clonotype was seen many times. This may be a read error, as it is one base from a much larger clone. The missing conserved phenylalanine or tryptophan at the end of this CDR3 makes a read error likely. The rearrangement joins TRBV20-1 to TRBJ2-1; D gene uncertain. Per the germline V gene, CDR1 is DFQATT and CDR2 is SNEGSKA (reference sequence). This CDR3 comprises 10 residues. The CDR3 DNA follows: TGCAGGGCCGAGGACAATGAGCAGTTCTCC. It specifies CRAEDNEQFS.

V is TRBV20-1 and J is TRBJ2-7; TRBD2 matches at 11 bases. The CDR3 spans 15 residues. Trimming at V came to 4 bases and at J to 2 bases, leaving 7 bases not matched to a gene. CDR1 DFQATT and CDR2 SNEGSKA come from the germline V gene (reference sequence). CDR3 region: CSATLRLAGPYEQYF. As DNA, the CDR3 is TGCAGTGCTACTTTAAGACTAGCGGGGCCCTACGAGCAGTACTTC.

The V and J genes are TRBV29-1 and TRBJ1-2; 10 bases are shared with TRBD1. The CDR3 is 12 amino acids. With V trimmed by 5 bases and J by 10 bases, 7 bases remained unmatched. Germline CDR1 reads SQVTM; CDR2 reads ANQGSEA. CDR3 in amino acids: CSVYGTGVSYTF. The CDR3 nucleotides read TGCAGCGTTTACGGGACAGGGGTTTCCTACACCTTC.

The chain employs TRBV20-1 and TRBJ2-7; 8 nucleotides match TRBD2. V trimming: 2 bases; J trimming: 4 bases; junction bases outside the gene matches: 4. CDR3 size: 13 residues. Germline V gene data show CDR1 as DFQATT and CDR2 as SNEGSKA (reference sequence). In DNA, the CDR3 is TGCAGTGCTAGATTGGTAGCGGGATACGAGCAGTACTTC. Protein: CSARLVAGYEQYF.

In its sample, this clonotype ranks as medium-sized. The rearrangement joins TRBV5-8 to TRBJ1-6; the D is unclear. The length of the CDR3 is 14 residues. From germline, CDR1 is SGHTS and CDR2 YDEGEE. Trimming took 2 bases from V and 3 from J, leaving 6 bases between them. The CDR3 region is CASSLAGYNSPLHF. CDR3 in DNA: TGTGCCAGCAGCTTAGCGGGCTATAATTCACCCCTCCACTTT.

CDR3 nucleotide sequence: TGTGCCAGCAGTCAAGGCCTCTCCTACGAGCAGTACTTC. Protein product: CASSQGLSYEQYF. V and J are TRBV7-9 and TRBJ2-7; D unclear. CDR3 length equals 13 residues. Germline V gene sequence: CDR1 SEHNR, CDR2 FQNEAQ (reference sequence). V dropped 6 bases and J dropped 0 bases, with 9 bases sitting between them.

In nucleotides, the CDR3 is TGTGCCACCAGTGATTACGGGACAGTTTCTGGCGGGGAGCTGTTTTTT. It yields the protein CATSDYGTVSGGELFF. The chain links TRBV24-1 to TRBJ2-2; 7 bases are a match to TRBD1. CDR1 KGHDR and CDR2 SFDVKD come from the germline V gene. V was clipped by 2 bases and J by 7 bases; unmatched bases: 9. This CDR3 is built from 16 residues.

The rearrangement uses TRBV5-1 and TRBJ2-6; D gene unclear. CDR1 is SGHRS and CDR2 is YFSETQ in the germline V gene. The CDR3 runs 15 residues. V lost 2 bases to trimming and J lost 0 bases, with 6 bases between them. CDR3 DNA: TGCGCCAGCAGCTTTTCTGACTCTGGGGCCAACGTCCTGACTTTC. As protein: CASSFSDSGANVLTF.

This clonotype was picked up many times. The J gene is TRBJ1-4, the V gene TRBV5-5; D gene ambiguous. Per the germline V gene, CDR1 is SGHKS and CDR2 is YYEKEE (reference sequence). The CDR3 contains 14 residues. The V gene lost 0 bases and the J gene lost 4 bases, with 7 bases spanning the gap. Here the CDR3 reads CASSLVPDNEKLFF. The DNA of the CDR3 is TGTGCCAGCAGCTTGGTACCGGATAATGAAAAACTGTTTTTT.

For this clonotype: The conserved phenylalanine or tryptophan is not found at the CDR3 terminus, so this likely reflects a read error. The V and J genes are TRBV2 and TRBJ1-2; 9 positions match TRBD1. V was pared by 3 bases and J by 4 bases, with 6 bases of the junction left unmatched. CDR3 length equals 15 residues. Germline assignment: CDR1 SNHLY and CDR2 FYNNEI. CDR3 residues: CASSEGQGGIYGYTY. CDR3 bases: TGTGCCAGCAGTGAGGGACAGGGAGGCATCTATGGCTACACCTAC.

This rearrangement joins TRBV12-3 or TRBV12-4 to TRBJ1-5; D gene unclear. The CDR3 consists of 14 residues. The V gene lost 3 bases and the J gene lost 6 bases, with 12 bases spanning the gap. The CDR3 sequence is CASSLRGRTQPQHF. CDR3 coding DNA: TGTGCCAGCAGTTTGCGGGGTCGGACTCAGCCCCAGCATTTT.